Listed below are T cell receptor beta chains from one sample, sequenced in a study of blood T cells in healthy people across ages. TCRdb passed the 5' RACE reads through MiXCR, listing each CDR3 protein once. The repertoire holds more than 700,000 distinct CDR3 sequences, with 53% as singletons. The sequenced sample was blood. The receptors here all came from a man older than 75 in good health. Each CDR3 is given without its conserved first and last residue. Size is stated for part of the rows, as once, few or many counts, or as a class when the clone is expanded.

j_gene,v_gene,abundance,CDR3aa
TRBJ2-1,TRBV4-2,-,ASSQDLILAQQYNEQF
TRBJ1-4,TRBV28,-,ASSAGLGEEKLF
TRBJ1-2,TRBV20-1,-,SARGQPLGYT
TRBJ2-2,TRBV4-2,once,ASSQARRPDTGELF
TRBJ2-1,TRBV3-1,-,ASSQGGLGGREQF
TRBJ2-5,TRBV10-2,-,ATQIGGETQY
TRBJ2-5,TRBV11-2,-,ASSLDPLPTSGRAGETQY
TRBJ2-6,TRBV4-2,few,ASSPGQGIGANVLT
TRBJ1-4,TRBV28,-,ASSSYRGRNEKLF
TRBJ2-1,TRBV20-1,-,SAAHSGRAYNEQF
TRBJ2-2,TRBV6-1,-,ATAPVLPRQGFGGELF
TRBJ1-2,TRBV9,few,ASSVGGTGGLGYT
TRBJ2-7,TRBV14,few,ASSPYAPYEQY
TRBJ2-1,TRBV24-1,-,ATSDPGDGEQF
TRBJ2-2,TRBV21-1,-,ASRKGPGTGIDNTGELF
TRBJ1-6,TRBV7-9,many,ASRPGWRSSYNSPLH
TRBJ1-1,TRBV7-6,-,ASSTPAGGWTEAF
TRBJ2-3,TRBV4-2,few,AGSQDGGTGGRYAY
-,TRBV15,-,ATSRDVGGALETQY
TRBJ2-4,TRBV5-1,few,ASSLEGVGVKNIQY
TRBJ2-1,TRBV20-1,-,SAERTSGRVSYNEQF
TRBJ2-5,TRBV3-1,-,ASSQEWTSGKRETQY
TRBJ2-7,TRBV5-1,few,ASSLPRDRVSSYEQY
TRBJ2-1,TRBV12-3/TRBV12-4,-,ASSHSMGENEQF
TRBJ2-1,TRBV7-2,-,ANGEPRAEQF
TRBJ1-2,TRBV20-1,once,SLVAGGLGYT
TRBJ2-7,TRBV12-3/TRBV12-4,-,ASSLAASGSYGGSYEQY